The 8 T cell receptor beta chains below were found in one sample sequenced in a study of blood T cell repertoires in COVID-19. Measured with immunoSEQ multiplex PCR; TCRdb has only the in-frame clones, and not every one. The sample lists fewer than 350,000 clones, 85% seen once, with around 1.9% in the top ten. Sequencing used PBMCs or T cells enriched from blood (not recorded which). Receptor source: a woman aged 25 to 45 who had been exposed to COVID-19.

The CDR3: CASSPDRYEQYF. The CDR3 DNA reads as TGTGCCAGCAGCCCTGACAGGTACGAGCAGTACTTC. This rearrangement joins TRBV28 to TRBJ2-7; D might be TRBD1 (6 bases). Germline lookup yields CDR1 MDHEN and CDR2 SYDVKM. The CDR3 consists of 12 residues. The germline V and J ends were trimmed by 6 bases and 4 bases, with 10 bases remaining between them.

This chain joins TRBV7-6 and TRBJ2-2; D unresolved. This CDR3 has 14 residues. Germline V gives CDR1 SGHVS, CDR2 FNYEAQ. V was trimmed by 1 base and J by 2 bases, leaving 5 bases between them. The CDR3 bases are TGTGCCAGCAGCTTAGACAGCAACACCGGGGAGCTGTTTTTT. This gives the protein CASSLDSNTGELFF.

The CDR3 loop is CASSIGGLAADTQYF. CDR3 sequence (DNA): TGTGCCAGCAGTATAGGGGGACTAGCCGCAGATACGCAGTATTTT. The chain has TRBV28 and TRBJ2-3, with 9 bases that match TRBD2. Trimming cost V 5 bases and J 4 bases; bases outside gene matches: 7. Germline V gene lookup returns CDR1 MDHEN and CDR2 SYDVKM. The CDR3 contains 15 residues.

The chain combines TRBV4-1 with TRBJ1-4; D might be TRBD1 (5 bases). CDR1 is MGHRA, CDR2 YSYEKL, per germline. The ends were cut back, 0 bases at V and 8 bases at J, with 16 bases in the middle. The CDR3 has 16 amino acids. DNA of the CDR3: TGCGCCAGCAGCCAAGATAGGTCGGCAGGGAACGAAAAACTGTTTTTT. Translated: CASSQDRSAGNEKLFF.

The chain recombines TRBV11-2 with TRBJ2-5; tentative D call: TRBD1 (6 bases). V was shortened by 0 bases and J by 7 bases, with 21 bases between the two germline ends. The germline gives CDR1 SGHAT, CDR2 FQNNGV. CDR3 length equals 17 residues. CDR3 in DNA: TGTGCCAGCAGCTTAGACGGGCTAGTGGGCCGAGGGGGGACCCAGTACTTC. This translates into CASSLDGLVGRGGTQYF.

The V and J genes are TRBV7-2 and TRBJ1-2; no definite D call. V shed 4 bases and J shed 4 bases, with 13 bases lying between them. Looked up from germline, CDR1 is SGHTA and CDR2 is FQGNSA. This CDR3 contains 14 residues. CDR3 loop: CASSSTSWAYGYTF. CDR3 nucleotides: TGTGCCAGCAGCTCAACTTCATGGGCCTATGGCTACACCTTC.

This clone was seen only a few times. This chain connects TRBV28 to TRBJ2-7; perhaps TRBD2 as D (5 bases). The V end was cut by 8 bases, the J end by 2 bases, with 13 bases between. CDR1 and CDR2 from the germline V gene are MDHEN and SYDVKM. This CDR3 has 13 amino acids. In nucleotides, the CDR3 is TGTGCCAGCGCTAGGCCCGGGACCTACGAGCAGTACTTC. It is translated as CASARPGTYEQYF.

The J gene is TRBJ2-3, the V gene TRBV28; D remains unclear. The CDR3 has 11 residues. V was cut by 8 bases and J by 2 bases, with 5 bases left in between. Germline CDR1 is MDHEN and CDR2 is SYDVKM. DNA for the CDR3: TGTGCCAGCGGCCTCACAGATACGCAGTATTTT. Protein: CASGLTDTQYF.